Detailed here is one T cell receptor beta chain. The source of the sample is a study of blood T cell repertoires in COVID-19. The CDR3 extends over 13 amino acids. V gave up 3 bases and J gave up 4 bases, with 9 bases separating them. Germline values: CDR1 ENHRY, CDR2 SYGVKD. The protocol was immunoSEQ multiplex PCR, while the TCRdb copy is restricted to in-frame clones and leaves out a portion. The table has 200,000 to 250,000 clones, approximately 87% seen once. This receptor was obtained from a man in his sixties with acute or convalescent COVID-19. Sequencing input: peripheral blood. The J gene is TRBJ2-5, the V gene TRBV10-3; D possibly corresponds to TRBD2 (6 bases). Here the CDR3 DNA reads TGTGCCATCAGTGACCCGGAGGGAGAGACCCAGTACTTC. Amino acid sequence: CAISDPEGETQYF.